Listed below are T cell receptor beta chains from one sample, sequenced in a study of control samples from healthy donors and cancer patients. The repertoire was sequenced with immunoSEQ multiplex PCR; TCRdb's copy has only in-frame clones and lacks some. The table has about 98,000 clones, 92% seen once; the top ten hold 2% to 2.5%. Specimen: blood. Receptors originate from a woman under 30 in good health. CDR3s include the opening cysteine and the closing phenylalanine or tryptophan. The D gene is left open where the match is weak. Clone size appears in some rows only: once, few, many, or a class for an expanded clone.

d_call: -
v_call: TRBV14
j_call: TRBJ2-7
clone_size: once
cdr3_aa: CASSQAEGFWFYEQYF
cdr3_nt: TGTGCCAGCAGCCAAGCAGAGGGGTTTTGGTTCTACGAGCAGTACTTC

d_call: -
v_call: TRBV5-4
j_call: TRBJ1-1
clone_size: few
cdr3_aa: CASSPTGPNTEAFF
cdr3_nt: TGTGCCAGCAGCCCTACAGGACCGAACACTGAAGCTTTCTTT

d_call: -
v_call: TRBV24-1
j_call: TRBJ1-2
clone_size: -
cdr3_aa: CATSVVGLGYTF
cdr3_nt: TGTGCCACCAGTGTGGTGGGGCTCGGCTACACCTTC

d_call: -
v_call: TRBV10-3
j_call: TRBJ1-2
clone_size: once
cdr3_aa: CAISEDGVVGYTF
cdr3_nt: TGTGCCATCAGTGAGGACGGCGTTGTGGGCTACACCTTC

d_call: -
v_call: TRBV5-8
j_call: TRBJ2-1
clone_size: -
cdr3_aa: CASSLGGLSSYNEQFF
cdr3_nt: TGTGCCAGCAGCTTGGGAGGGCTCAGCTCCTACAATGAGCAGTTCTTC

d_call: TRBD1
v_call: TRBV3-1/TRBV3-2
j_call: TRBJ2-5
clone_size: -
cdr3_aa: CASSQVEGGRETQYF
cdr3_nt: TGTGCCAGCAGCCAAGTTGAAGGGGGCCGCGAGACCCAGTACTTC

d_call: -
v_call: TRBV28
j_call: TRBJ2-7
clone_size: -
cdr3_aa: CASSIFYEQYF
cdr3_nt: TGTGCCAGCAGTATTTTTTACGAGCAGTACTTC

d_call: -
v_call: TRBV7-6
j_call: TRBJ1-4
clone_size: -
cdr3_aa: CASSLNGEGEKLFF
cdr3_nt: TGTGCCAGCAGCTTAAACGGAGAGGGTGAAAAACTGTTTTTT

d_call: -
v_call: TRBV2
j_call: TRBJ2-7
clone_size: -
cdr3_aa: CASSESTGHYEQYF
cdr3_nt: TGTGCCAGCAGTGAAAGTACAGGCCACTACGAGCAGTACTTC

d_call: -
v_call: TRBV12-3/TRBV12-4
j_call: TRBJ1-2
clone_size: -
cdr3_aa: CASGHSISDGYTF
cdr3_nt: TGTGCCAGCGGCCACAGTATTTCCGATGGCTACACCTTC

d_call: -
v_call: TRBV9
j_call: TRBJ1-3
clone_size: -
cdr3_aa: CASSVAAATGNTIYF
cdr3_nt: TGTGCCAGCAGCGTAGCTGCGGCAACTGGAAACACCATATATTTT

d_call: -
v_call: TRBV2
j_call: TRBJ2-5
clone_size: few
cdr3_aa: CASSGLPQETQYF
cdr3_nt: TGTGCCAGCAGTGGACTACCCCAAGAGACCCAGTACTTC

d_call: TRBD2
v_call: TRBV27
j_call: TRBJ2-1
clone_size: -
cdr3_aa: CASRLASYNEQFF
cdr3_nt: TGTGCCAGTCGACTAGCTTCCTACAATGAGCAGTTCTTC

d_call: TRBD1
v_call: TRBV30
j_call: TRBJ1-6
clone_size: -
cdr3_aa: CAWTTGVWGNSPLHF
cdr3_nt: TGTGCCTGGACCACAGGGGTTTGGGGTAATTCACCCCTCCACTTT

d_call: -
v_call: TRBV27
j_call: TRBJ1-5
clone_size: -
cdr3_aa: CASSFAGKGNQPQHF
cdr3_nt: TGTGCCAGCAGTTTTGCGGGGAAGGGGAATCAGCCCCAGCATTTT

d_call: TRBD2
v_call: TRBV7-9
j_call: TRBJ2-1
clone_size: -
cdr3_aa: CASSLARDYDEQFF
cdr3_nt: TGTGCCAGCAGCTTAGCCAGGGACTACGATGAGCAGTTCTTC

d_call: -
v_call: TRBV29-1
j_call: TRBJ2-3
clone_size: -
cdr3_aa: CSVEIGQAPRADTQYF
cdr3_nt: TGCAGCGTTGAAATTGGGCAGGCCCCTCGAGCAGATACGCAGTATTTT

d_call: -
v_call: TRBV11-2
j_call: TRBJ1-2
clone_size: once
cdr3_aa: CASSLGTTGQDYGYTF
cdr3_nt: TGTGCCAGCAGCTTAGGGACCACTGGGCAGGACTATGGCTACACCTTC

d_call: -
v_call: TRBV6-5
j_call: TRBJ2-7
clone_size: -
cdr3_aa: CASSYVGGSSYEQYF
cdr3_nt: TGTGCCAGCAGTTATGTAGGGGGGAGCTCCTACGAGCAGTACTTC

d_call: -
v_call: TRBV27
j_call: TRBJ1-2
clone_size: -
cdr3_aa: CASSSRAGYGYTF
cdr3_nt: TGTGCCAGCAGTAGCAGGGCGGGCTATGGCTACACCTTC

d_call: TRBD1
v_call: TRBV30
j_call: TRBJ1-2
clone_size: -
cdr3_aa: CAWTGGNYGYTF
cdr3_nt: TGTGCCTGGACAGGGGGCAACTATGGCTACACCTTC

d_call: TRBD2
v_call: TRBV4-2
j_call: TRBJ2-3
clone_size: -
cdr3_aa: CASSHGAPSGISTDTQYF
cdr3_nt: TGTGCCAGCAGCCATGGGGCGCCTAGCGGGATAAGCACAGATACGCAGTATTTT

d_call: -
v_call: TRBV19
j_call: TRBJ1-1
clone_size: -
cdr3_aa: CASSISLRGNTEAFF
cdr3_nt: TGTGCCAGTAGTATATCTTTAAGGGGGAACACTGAAGCTTTCTTT

d_call: -
v_call: TRBV25-1
j_call: TRBJ2-7
clone_size: -
cdr3_aa: CATLGSYEQYF
cdr3_nt: TGTGCAACCCTGGGAAGCTACGAGCAGTACTTC

d_call: -
v_call: TRBV6-5
j_call: TRBJ1-1
clone_size: -
cdr3_aa: CASSPKVATEAFF
cdr3_nt: TGTGCCAGCAGCCCGAAGGTCGCCACTGAAGCTTTCTTT

d_call: -
v_call: TRBV19
j_call: TRBJ2-3
clone_size: -
cdr3_aa: CASTIQGGARGSVPDTQYF
cdr3_nt: TGTGCCAGTACAATCCAGGGAGGCGCCCGCGGGTCAGTGCCAGATACGCAGTATTTT

d_call: -
v_call: TRBV10-3
j_call: TRBJ2-7
clone_size: once
cdr3_aa: CAISESNTAYEQYF
cdr3_nt: TGTGCCATCAGTGAGTCGAACACAGCCTACGAGCAGTACTTC

d_call: -
v_call: TRBV5-4
j_call: TRBJ2-1
clone_size: -
cdr3_aa: CASSQVGGEQFF
cdr3_nt: TGTGCCAGCAGCCAAGTCGGAGGTGAGCAGTTCTTC

d_call: -
v_call: TRBV19
j_call: TRBJ2-5
clone_size: -
cdr3_aa: CASSRGPRETQYF
cdr3_nt: TGTGCCAGTAGTAGGGGGCCGAGGGAGACCCAGTACTTC

d_call: -
v_call: TRBV5-6
j_call: TRBJ2-5
clone_size: -
cdr3_aa: CASSPGIWETQYF
cdr3_nt: TGTGCCAGCAGCCCGGGGATCTGGGAGACCCAGTACTTC

d_call: -
v_call: TRBV2
j_call: TRBJ2-7
clone_size: -
cdr3_aa: CASSEAGGYQDF
cdr3_nt: TGTGCCAGCAGTGAAGCGGGAGGATATCAGGACTTC

d_call: -
v_call: TRBV5-1
j_call: TRBJ2-5
clone_size: -
cdr3_aa: CASSSRVGETQYF
cdr3_nt: TGCGCCAGCAGCTCGCGAGTGGGGGAGACCCAGTACTTC

d_call: -
v_call: TRBV13
j_call: TRBJ1-1
clone_size: -
cdr3_aa: CASSSDQASNTEAFF
cdr3_nt: TGTGCCAGCAGCTCCGACCAGGCGTCGAACACTGAAGCTTTCTTT

d_call: -
v_call: TRBV24-1
j_call: TRBJ2-2
clone_size: -
cdr3_aa: CATSDFVGELFF
cdr3_nt: TGTGCCACCAGTGATTTTGTCGGGGAGCTGTTTTTT

d_call: TRBD1
v_call: TRBV6-5
j_call: TRBJ1-2
clone_size: -
cdr3_aa: CASFGDRGFGYTF
cdr3_nt: TGTGCCAGCTTTGGTGACAGGGGCTTTGGCTACACCTTC

d_call: TRBD1
v_call: TRBV29-1
j_call: TRBJ2-2
clone_size: -
cdr3_aa: CSVEPRDRGLGELFF
cdr3_nt: TGCAGCGTTGAGCCCAGGGACAGGGGGCTAGGGGAGCTGTTTTTT

d_call: -
v_call: TRBV19
j_call: TRBJ1-6
clone_size: -
cdr3_aa: CALWSSYNSPLHF
cdr3_nt: TGTGCCCTATGGAGCTCCTATAATTCACCCCTCCACTTT

d_call: -
v_call: TRBV29-1
j_call: TRBJ2-7
clone_size: -
cdr3_aa: CSVGDSYEQYF
cdr3_nt: TGCAGCGTCGGGGACTCCTACGAGCAGTACTTC

d_call: TRBD1
v_call: TRBV30
j_call: TRBJ1-5
clone_size: -
cdr3_aa: CAWEEQGGQPQHF
cdr3_nt: TGTGCCTGGGAGGAACAGGGGGGTCAGCCCCAGCATTTT

d_call: -
v_call: TRBV27
j_call: TRBJ1-5
clone_size: -
cdr3_aa: CASGSVLSNQPQHF
cdr3_nt: TGTGCCAGCGGCAGCGTACTTAGCAATCAGCCCCAGCATTTT

d_call: -
v_call: TRBV6-5
j_call: TRBJ1-2
clone_size: -
cdr3_aa: CASSPTWGYGYTF
cdr3_nt: TGTGCCAGCAGTCCTACGTGGGGCTATGGCTACACCTTC

d_call: -
v_call: TRBV11-2
j_call: TRBJ2-7
clone_size: -
cdr3_aa: CASSLEGNGYEQYF
cdr3_nt: TGTGCCAGCAGCTTAGAGGGGAACGGCTACGAGCAGTACTTC